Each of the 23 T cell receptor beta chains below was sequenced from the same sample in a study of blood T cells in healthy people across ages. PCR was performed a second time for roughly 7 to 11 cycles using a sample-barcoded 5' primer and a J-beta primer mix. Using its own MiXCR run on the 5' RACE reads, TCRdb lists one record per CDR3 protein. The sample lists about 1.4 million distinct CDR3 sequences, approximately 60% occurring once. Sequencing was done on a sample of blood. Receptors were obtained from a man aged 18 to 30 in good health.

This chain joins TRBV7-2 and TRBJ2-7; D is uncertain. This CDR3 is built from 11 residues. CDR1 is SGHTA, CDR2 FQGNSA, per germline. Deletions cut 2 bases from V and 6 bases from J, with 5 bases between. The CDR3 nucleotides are TGTGCCAGCAGCTTATTTACCGAGCAGTACTTC. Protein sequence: CASSLFTEQYF.

CDR3 nucleotides: TGTGCCAGCAGTTTCCGAGGGGGCATAAAAAAAGCTTTCTTT. This codes for CASSFRGGIKKAFF. This chain joins TRBV12-3 or TRBV12-4 and TRBJ1-1; 7 nucleotides match TRBD1. Trimming removed 3 bases from V and 9 bases from J; junction bases left unmatched: 10. The CDR3 consists of 14 residues.

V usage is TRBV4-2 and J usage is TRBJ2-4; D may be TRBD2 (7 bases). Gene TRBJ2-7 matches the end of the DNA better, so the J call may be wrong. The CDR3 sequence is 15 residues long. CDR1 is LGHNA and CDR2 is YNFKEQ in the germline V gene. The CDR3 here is CASSQETGGVYEQYF. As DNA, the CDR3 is TGTGCCAGCAGCCAAGAAACGGGGGGCGTCTACGAGCAGTACTTC.

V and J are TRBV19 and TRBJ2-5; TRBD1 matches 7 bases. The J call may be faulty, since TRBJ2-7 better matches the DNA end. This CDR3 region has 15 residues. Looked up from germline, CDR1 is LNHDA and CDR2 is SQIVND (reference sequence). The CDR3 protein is CASSTAGQDFYEQYF. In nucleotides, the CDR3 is TGTGCCAGTAGTACAGCCGGACAGGATTTCTACGAGCAGTACTTC.

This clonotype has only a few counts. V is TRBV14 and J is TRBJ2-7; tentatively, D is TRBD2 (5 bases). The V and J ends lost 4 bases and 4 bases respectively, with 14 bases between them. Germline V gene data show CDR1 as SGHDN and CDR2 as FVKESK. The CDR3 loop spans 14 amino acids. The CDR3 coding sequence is TGTGCCAGCAGCCCGTGGGAGAACACTTACGAGCAGTACTTC. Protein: CASSPWENTYEQYF.

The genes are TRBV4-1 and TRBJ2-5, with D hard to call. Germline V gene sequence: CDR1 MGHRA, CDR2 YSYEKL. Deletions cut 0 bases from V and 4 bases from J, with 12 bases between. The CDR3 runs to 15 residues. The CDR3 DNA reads TGCGCCAGCAGCCAAGAAATCCCCCGCGGAGAGACCCAGTACTTC. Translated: CASSQEIPRGETQYF.

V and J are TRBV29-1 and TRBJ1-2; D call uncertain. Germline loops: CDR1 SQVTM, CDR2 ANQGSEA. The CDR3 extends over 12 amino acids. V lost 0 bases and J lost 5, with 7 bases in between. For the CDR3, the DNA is TGCAGCGTTGAAGAGCGCCCATATGGCTACACCTTC. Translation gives CSVEERPYGYTF. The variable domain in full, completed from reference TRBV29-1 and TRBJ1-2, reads SAVISQKPSRDICQRGTSLTIQCQVDSQVTMMFWYRQQPGQSLTLIATANQGSEATYESGFVIDKFPISRPNLTFSTLTVSNMSPEDSSIYLCSVEERPYGYTFGSGTRLTVV.

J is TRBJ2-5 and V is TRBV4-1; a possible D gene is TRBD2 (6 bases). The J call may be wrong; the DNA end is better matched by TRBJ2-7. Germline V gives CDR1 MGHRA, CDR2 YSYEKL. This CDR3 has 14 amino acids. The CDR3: CASSQVQGGNEQYF. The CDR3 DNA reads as TGCGCCAGCAGCCAAGTGCAGGGAGGCAACGAGCAGTACTTC.

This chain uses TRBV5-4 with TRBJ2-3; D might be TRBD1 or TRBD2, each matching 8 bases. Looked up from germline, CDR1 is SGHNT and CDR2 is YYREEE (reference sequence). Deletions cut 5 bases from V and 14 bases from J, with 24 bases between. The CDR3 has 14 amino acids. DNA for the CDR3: TGTGCCAGCAGGGAAGACAGGGGACTAGTTGGGTCGTATTTT. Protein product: CASREDRGLVGSYF.

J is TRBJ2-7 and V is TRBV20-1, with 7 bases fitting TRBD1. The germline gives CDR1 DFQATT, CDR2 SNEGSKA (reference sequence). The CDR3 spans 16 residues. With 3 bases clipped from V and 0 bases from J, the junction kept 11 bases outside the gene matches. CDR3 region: CSARFETGKISYEQYF. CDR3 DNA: TGCAGTGCTAGGTTTGAGACAGGGAAGATCTCCTACGAGCAGTACTTC.

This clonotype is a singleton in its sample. CDR3 coding DNA: TGTGCCAGCAGTTACTCCTTCGGACTAGCAAACACCGGGGAGCTGTTTTTT. Translating it yields CASSYSFGLANTGELFF. The chain employs TRBV6-2 or TRBV6-3 and TRBJ2-2, with TRBD2 identical over 8 bases. This CDR3 contains 17 residues. The V gene end was trimmed by 0 bases and the J gene end by 2 bases; junction bases not matched to a gene: 5. Germline-derived CDR1 and CDR2 are MNHEY and SVGEGT.

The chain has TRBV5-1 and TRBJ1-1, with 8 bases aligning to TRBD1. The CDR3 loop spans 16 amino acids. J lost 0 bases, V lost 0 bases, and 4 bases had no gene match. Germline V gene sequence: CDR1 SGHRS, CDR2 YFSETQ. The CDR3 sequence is CASSLGDRIMNTEAFF. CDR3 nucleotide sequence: TGCGCCAGCAGCTTGGGGGACAGGATAATGAACACTGAAGCTTTCTTT.

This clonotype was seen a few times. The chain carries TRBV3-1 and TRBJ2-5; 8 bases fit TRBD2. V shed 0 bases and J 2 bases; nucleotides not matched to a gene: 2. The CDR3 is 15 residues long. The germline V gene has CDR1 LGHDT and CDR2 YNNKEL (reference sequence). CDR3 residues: CASSQELAVQETQYF. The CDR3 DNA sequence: TGTGCCAGCAGCCAAGAACTAGCGGTACAAGAGACCCAGTACTTC.

The CDR3 loop is CAISESVGEAFF. CDR3 sequence (DNA): TGTGCCATCAGTGAGTCGGTAGGAGAAGCTTTCTTT. The rearrangement joins TRBV10-3 to TRBJ1-1; D gene unclear. There are 12 residues in the CDR3. The V gene's germline CDR1 is ENHRY and CDR2 SYGVKD. Trimming removed 0 bases at V and 8 bases at J, with 7 bases between.

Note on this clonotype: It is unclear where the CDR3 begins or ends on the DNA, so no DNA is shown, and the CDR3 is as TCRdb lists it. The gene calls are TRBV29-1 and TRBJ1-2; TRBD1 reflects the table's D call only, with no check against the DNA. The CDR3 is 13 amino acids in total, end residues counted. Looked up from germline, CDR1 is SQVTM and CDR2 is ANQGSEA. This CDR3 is CSASTGQDYGCTF.

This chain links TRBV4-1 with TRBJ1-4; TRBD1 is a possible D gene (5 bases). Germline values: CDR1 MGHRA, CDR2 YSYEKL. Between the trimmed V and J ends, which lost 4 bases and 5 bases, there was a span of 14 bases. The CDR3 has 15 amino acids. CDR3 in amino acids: CASSLMGTGNEKLFF. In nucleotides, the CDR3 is TGCGCCAGCAGCCTTATGGGGACGGGGAATGAAAAACTGTTTTTT.

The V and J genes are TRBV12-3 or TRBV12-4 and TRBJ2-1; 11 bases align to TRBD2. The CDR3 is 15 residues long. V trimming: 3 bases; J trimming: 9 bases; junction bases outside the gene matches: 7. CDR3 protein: CASSFSGRAGAEQFF. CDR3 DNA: TGTGCCAGCAGTTTTAGCGGGAGGGCCGGCGCTGAGCAGTTCTTC.

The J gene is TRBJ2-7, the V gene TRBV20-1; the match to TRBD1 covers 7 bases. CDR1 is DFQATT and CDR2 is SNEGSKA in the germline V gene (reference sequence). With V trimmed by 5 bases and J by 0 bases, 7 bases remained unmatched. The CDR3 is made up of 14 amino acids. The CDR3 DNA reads TGCAGTGCTTTAAAGACAGGGTACTCCTACGAGCAGTACTTC. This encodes CSALKTGYSYEQYF.

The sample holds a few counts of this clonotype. This CDR3 reads CASSLDTTGLYEQYF. The CDR3, as DNA: TGTGCCAGCAGCTTAGATACGACGGGACTCTACGAGCAGTACTTC. The V and J genes are TRBV11-3 and TRBJ2-7, with a possible D match to TRBD2 (6 bases). Germline loops: CDR1 SGHNT, CDR2 YENEEA. Deletions cut 0 bases from V and 3 bases from J, with 12 bases between. The CDR3 has 15 residues.

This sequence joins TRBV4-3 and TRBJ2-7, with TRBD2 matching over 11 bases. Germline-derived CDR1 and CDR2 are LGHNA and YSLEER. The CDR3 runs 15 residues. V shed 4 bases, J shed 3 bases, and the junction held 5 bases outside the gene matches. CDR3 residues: CASSPGTSGFYEQYF. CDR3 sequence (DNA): TGCGCCAGCAGCCCCGGGACTAGCGGATTCTACGAGCAGTACTTC.

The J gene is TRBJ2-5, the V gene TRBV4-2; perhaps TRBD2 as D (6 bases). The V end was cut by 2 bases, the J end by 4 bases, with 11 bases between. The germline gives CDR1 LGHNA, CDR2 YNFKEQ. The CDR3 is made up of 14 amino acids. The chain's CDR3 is CASSQPGGGETQYF. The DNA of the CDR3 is TGTGCCAGCAGCCAACCCGGGGGTGGAGAGACCCAGTACTTC.

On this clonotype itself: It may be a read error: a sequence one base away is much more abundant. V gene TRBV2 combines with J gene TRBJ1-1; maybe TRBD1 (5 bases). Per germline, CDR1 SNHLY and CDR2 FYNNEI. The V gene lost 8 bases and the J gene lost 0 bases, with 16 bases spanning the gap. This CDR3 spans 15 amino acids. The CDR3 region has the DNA TGTGCCAGCGATTTGGTCGGGACCGTGAACACTGAAGCTTTCTTT. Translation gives CASDLVGTVNTEAFF.

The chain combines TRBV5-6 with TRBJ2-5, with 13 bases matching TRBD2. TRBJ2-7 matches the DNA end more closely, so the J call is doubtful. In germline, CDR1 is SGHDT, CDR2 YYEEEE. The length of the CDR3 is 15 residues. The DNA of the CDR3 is TGTGCCAGCAGCGGCGGACTAGCGGGAGATCGCGAGCAGTACTTC. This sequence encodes CASSGGLAGDREQYF.